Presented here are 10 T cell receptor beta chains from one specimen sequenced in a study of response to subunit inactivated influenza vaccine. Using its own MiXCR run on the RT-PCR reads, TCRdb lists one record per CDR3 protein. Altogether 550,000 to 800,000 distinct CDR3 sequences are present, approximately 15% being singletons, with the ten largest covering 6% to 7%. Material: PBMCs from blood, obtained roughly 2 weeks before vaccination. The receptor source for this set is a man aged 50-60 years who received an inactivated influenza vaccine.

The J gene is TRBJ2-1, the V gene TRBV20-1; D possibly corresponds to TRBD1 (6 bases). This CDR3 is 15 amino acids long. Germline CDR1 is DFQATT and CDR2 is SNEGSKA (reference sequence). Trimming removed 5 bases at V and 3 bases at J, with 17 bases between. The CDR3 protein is CSAPLEGGIYNEQFF. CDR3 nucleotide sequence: TGCAGTGCTCCTCTGGAAGGGGGTATCTACAATGAGCAGTTCTTC.

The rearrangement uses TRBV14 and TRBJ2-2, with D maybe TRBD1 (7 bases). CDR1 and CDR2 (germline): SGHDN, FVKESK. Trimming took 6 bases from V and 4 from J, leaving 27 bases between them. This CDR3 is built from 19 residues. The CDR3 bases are TGTGCCAGCAGGAAATCGATCGGGACACGACAGGGAGGCACCGGGGAGCTGTTTTTT. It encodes CASRKSIGTRQGGTGELFF.

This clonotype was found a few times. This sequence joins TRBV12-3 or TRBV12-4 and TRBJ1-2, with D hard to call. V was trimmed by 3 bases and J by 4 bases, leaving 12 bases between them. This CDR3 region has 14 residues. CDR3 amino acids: CASSFSLRGYGYTF. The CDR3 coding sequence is TGTGCCAGCAGTTTTTCCCTACGGGGCTATGGCTACACCTTC.

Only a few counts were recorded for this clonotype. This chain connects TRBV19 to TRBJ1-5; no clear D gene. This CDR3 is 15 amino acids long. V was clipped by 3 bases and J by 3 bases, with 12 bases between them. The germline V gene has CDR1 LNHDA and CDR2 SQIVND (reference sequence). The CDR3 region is CASSIGRPYNQPQHF. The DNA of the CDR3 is TGTGCCAGTAGTATTGGGCGACCTTACAATCAGCCCCAGCATTTT.

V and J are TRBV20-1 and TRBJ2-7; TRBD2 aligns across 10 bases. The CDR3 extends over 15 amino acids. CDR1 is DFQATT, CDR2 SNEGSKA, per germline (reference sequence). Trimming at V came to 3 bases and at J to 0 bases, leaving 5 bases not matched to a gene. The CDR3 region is CSASRLAGDSYEQYF. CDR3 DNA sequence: TGCAGTGCTAGTCGCCTAGCGGGGGACTCCTACGAGCAGTACTTC.

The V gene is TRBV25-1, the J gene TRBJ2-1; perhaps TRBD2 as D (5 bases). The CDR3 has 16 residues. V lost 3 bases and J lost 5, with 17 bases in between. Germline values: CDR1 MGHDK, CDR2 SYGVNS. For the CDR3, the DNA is TGTGCCAGCAGTGACAACCGGGGAGCATTCAACAATGAGCAGTTCTTC. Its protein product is CASSDNRGAFNNEQFF.

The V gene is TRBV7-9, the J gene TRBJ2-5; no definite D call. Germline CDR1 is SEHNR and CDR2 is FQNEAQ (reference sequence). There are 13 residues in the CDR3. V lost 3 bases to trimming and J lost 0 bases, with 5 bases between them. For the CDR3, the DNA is TGTGCCAGCAGCTTCGGTGACCAAGAGACCCAGTACTTC. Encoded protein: CASSFGDQETQYF.

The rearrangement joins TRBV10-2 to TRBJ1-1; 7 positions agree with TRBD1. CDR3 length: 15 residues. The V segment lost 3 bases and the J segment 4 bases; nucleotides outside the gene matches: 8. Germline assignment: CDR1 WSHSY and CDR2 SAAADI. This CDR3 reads CASSERAGTVTEAFF. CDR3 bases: TGCGCCAGCAGTGAACGGGCGGGGACAGTCACTGAAGCTTTCTTT.

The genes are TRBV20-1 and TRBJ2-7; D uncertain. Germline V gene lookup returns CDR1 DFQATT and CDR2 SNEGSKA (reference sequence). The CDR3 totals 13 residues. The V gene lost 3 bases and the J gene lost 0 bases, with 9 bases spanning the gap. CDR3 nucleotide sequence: TGCAGTGCTAGGAGTAGGAGCTCCTACGAGCAGTACTTC. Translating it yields CSARSRSSYEQYF.

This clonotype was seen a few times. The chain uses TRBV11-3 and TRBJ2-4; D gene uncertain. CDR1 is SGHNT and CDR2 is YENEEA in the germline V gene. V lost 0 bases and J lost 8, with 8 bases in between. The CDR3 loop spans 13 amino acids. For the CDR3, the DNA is TGTGCCAGCAGCTTAGAGGGGTCGGACATTCAGTACTTC. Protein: CASSLEGSDIQYF.